This T cell receptor (beta chain) was sequenced in a study of T-cell reconstitution after alpha-beta-depleted transplantation in children. A TCRbeta library incorporating unique molecular identifiers was prepared. MiXCR was run by TCRdb on the PCR reads, yielding one entry per CDR3 protein. This sample has 450,000 to 600,000 distinct CDR3 sequences, with about 30% found just once. The source material was PBMCs from the stem cell graft donor, sampled from the stem cell graft. This sequence was found in a human donor who donated a stem cell graft to a child with aplastic anemia.

The CDR3 loop reads CAISADRGITEQYF. CDR3 DNA sequence: TGTGCCATCAGTGCGGACAGGGGGATCACCGAGCAGTACTTC. This chain joins TRBV10-3 and TRBJ2-7, with 10 bases identical to TRBD1. Trimming at V came to 4 bases and at J to 6 bases, leaving 6 bases not matched to a gene. Germline loops: CDR1 ENHRY, CDR2 SYGVKD. The CDR3 spans 14 residues.